The rows below give T cell receptor beta chains drawn from one sample of a study of vaccination and CD4 T cells after COVID-19. Their antigens remain unidentified. TCRdb re-analysed the PCR reads in MiXCR, keeping a single row per CDR3 protein. Counted here are around 15,000 distinct CDR3 sequences, approximately 50% occurring once; the ten biggest clones make up more than 15%. Here the sequenced sample was CD4+ T cells from blood, cultured in vitro, taken about 7 months after SARS-CoV-2 vaccination. The receptor source for this set is a human donor who had recovered from COVID-19. The CDR3 runs from the conserved cysteine through the conserved F or W. The D gene is left open where the match is weak. Clone size is shown for a subset of rows, as once, few, many or a class of expanded clone.

abundance: medium-sized
d_gene: -
j_gene: TRBJ1-2
v_gene: TRBV6-1
len: 13
CDR3aa: CASSREANYGYTF
CDR3nt: TGTGCCAGCAGCCGGGAAGCTAACTATGGCTACACCTTC

abundance: -
d_gene: -
j_gene: TRBJ1-6
v_gene: TRBV6-2/TRBV6-3
len: 17
CDR3aa: CASSYSARIAGNSPLHF
CDR3nt: TGTGCCAGCAGTTACTCGGCCCGGATTGCTGGGAATTCACCCCTCCACTTT

abundance: few
d_gene: -
j_gene: TRBJ2-3
v_gene: TRBV7-3
len: 12
CDR3aa: CASSLGADTQYF
CDR3nt: TGTGCCAGCAGCCTAGGGGCAGATACGCAGTATTTT

abundance: -
d_gene: TRBD1
j_gene: TRBJ2-2
v_gene: TRBV7-8
len: 15
CDR3aa: CASSPRDSLAGELFF
CDR3nt: TGTGCCAGCAGCCCCCGGGACAGCTTGGCCGGGGAGCTGTTTTTT

abundance: -
d_gene: -
j_gene: TRBJ1-1
v_gene: TRBV6-1
len: 15
CDR3aa: CASSELSIAYTEAFF
CDR3nt: TGTGCCAGCAGTGAGCTCTCAATAGCTTACACTGAAGCTTTCTTT

abundance: -
d_gene: TRBD2
j_gene: TRBJ2-3
v_gene: TRBV7-2
len: 17
CDR3aa: CASSTRASGVRTDTQYF
CDR3nt: TGTGCCAGCAGCACCAGAGCTAGCGGGGTCAGGACAGATACGCAGTATTTT

abundance: -
d_gene: TRBD1
j_gene: TRBJ2-5
v_gene: TRBV6-2/TRBV6-3
len: 16
CDR3aa: CASSYAARGREETQYF
CDR3nt: TGTGCCAGCAGTTACGCCGCCAGGGGGCGCGAGGAGACCCAGTACTTC

abundance: -
d_gene: -
j_gene: TRBJ2-7
v_gene: TRBV7-6
len: 13
CDR3aa: CASSLAGRDEQYF
CDR3nt: TGTGCCAGCAGCTTAGCTGGCAGGGACGAGCAGTACTTC

abundance: large
d_gene: TRBD1
j_gene: TRBJ1-1
v_gene: TRBV28
len: 15
CDR3aa: CASSPMTGRRTEAFF
CDR3nt: TGTGCCAGCAGTCCGATGACAGGGCGGAGGACTGAAGCTTTCTTT

abundance: -
d_gene: TRBD2
j_gene: TRBJ2-7
v_gene: TRBV9
len: 16
CDR3aa: CASSSHSGTRGYEQYF
CDR3nt: TGTGCCAGCAGCTCCCACTCCGGGACTAGAGGATACGAGCAGTACTTC

abundance: -
d_gene: -
j_gene: TRBJ2-5
v_gene: TRBV25-1
len: 15
CDR3aa: CASSEATGAGETQYF
CDR3nt: TGTGCCAGCAGTGAAGCCACGGGGGCCGGGGAGACCCAGTACTTC

abundance: few
d_gene: -
j_gene: TRBJ1-1
v_gene: TRBV20-1
len: 15
CDR3aa: CSARIPGQRNTEAFF
CDR3nt: TGCAGTGCTAGAATACCGGGACAAAGAAACACTGAAGCTTTCTTT

abundance: -
d_gene: -
j_gene: TRBJ2-7
v_gene: TRBV12-3/TRBV12-4
len: 14
CDR3aa: CASSLTSDSYEQYF
CDR3nt: TGTGCCAGCAGTTTGACCAGCGACTCCTACGAGCAGTACTTC